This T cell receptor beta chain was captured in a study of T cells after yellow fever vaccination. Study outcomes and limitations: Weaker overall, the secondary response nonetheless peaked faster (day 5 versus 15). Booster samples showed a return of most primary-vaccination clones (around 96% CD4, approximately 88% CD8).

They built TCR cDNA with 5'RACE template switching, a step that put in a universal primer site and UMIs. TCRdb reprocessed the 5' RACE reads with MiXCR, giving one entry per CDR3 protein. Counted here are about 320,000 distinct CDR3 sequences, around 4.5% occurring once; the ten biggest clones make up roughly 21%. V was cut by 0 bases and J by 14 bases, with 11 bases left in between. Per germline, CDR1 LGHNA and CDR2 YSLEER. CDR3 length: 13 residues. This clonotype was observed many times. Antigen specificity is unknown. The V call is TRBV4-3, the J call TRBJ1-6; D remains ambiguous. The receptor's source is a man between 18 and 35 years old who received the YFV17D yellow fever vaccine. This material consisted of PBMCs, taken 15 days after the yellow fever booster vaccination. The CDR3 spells CASSQERRSSLHF. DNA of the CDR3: TGCGCCAGCAGCCAAGAAAGAAGGTCCTCCCTCCACTTT.